This entry features one T cell receptor (beta chain) sequence. The record originates from a study of blood T cell repertoires in COVID-19. Study-wide background: Some COVID-19 samples were acute and others convalescent; all came from the United States, Italy and Spain. The cDNA or gDNA used as material had been derived from T cells, B-cell-depleted T cells, or PBMCs.

In the original analysis: Estimation of nucleated cell counts relied on the amplification of reference gene primers. Sequencing was performed with immunoSEQ multiplex PCR; in TCRdb, only in-frame clones are kept and a portion is missing. The DNA gave D and trimming, while V, J and clone size come from that table. Among about 190,000 clones, approximately 81% were seen once, and the ten largest hold around 21%. In germline, CDR1 is SGDLS, CDR2 YYNGEE. Trimming removed 4 bases from V and 2 bases from J, with 10 bases in between. This CDR3 has 13 amino acids. J is TRBJ2-7 and V is TRBV9; perhaps TRBD1 as D (6 bases). The clonotype originates from a human donor in a cohort sampled during active COVID-19. The material sequenced was peripheral blood. The CDR3 region has the DNA TGTGCCAGCAGCCAACAGGGCCCCTACGAGCAGTACTTC. This gives the protein CASSQQGPYEQYF.